Given below is one T cell receptor (beta chain) in context. This sample was taken from a study of CD8 T cells in Susac syndrome. The authors sequenced TCR beta from blood CD8+ and CD4+ T cells. RNA in amounts of about 0.5 to 1 ug was reverse transcribed with random hexamers. Coverage of TCR beta CDR3 amplification by immunoSEQ multiplex PCR extended to 54 Vbeta and 13 Jbeta. Via MiXCR, TCRdb re-called the immunoSEQ multiplex PCR reads, giving one row per CDR3 protein. This sample has over 130,000 distinct CDR3 sequences, with about 95% found just once. V dropped 4 bases and J dropped 9 bases, with 10 bases sitting between them. CDR3 length: 12 residues.

V and J are TRBV12-3 or TRBV12-4 and TRBJ2-1, with a weak D call TRBD1 (5 bases). The clonotype originates from a human donor with multiple sclerosis. The sample comprised CD4+ T cells from PBMCs. CDR3 nucleotides: TGTGCCAGCAGTTCGCAGGGTGGTGAGCAGTTCTTC. As protein: CASSSQGGEQFF.